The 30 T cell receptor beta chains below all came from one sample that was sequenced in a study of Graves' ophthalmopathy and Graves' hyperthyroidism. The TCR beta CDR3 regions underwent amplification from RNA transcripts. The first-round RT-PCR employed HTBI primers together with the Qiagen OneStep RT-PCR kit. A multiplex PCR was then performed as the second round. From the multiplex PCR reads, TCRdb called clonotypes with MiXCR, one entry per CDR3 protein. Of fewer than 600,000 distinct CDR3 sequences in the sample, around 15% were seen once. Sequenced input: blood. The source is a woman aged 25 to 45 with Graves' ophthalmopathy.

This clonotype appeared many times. As DNA, the CDR3 is TGTGCCAGCAGTGCCCGAGGGGCCGCCGGACTGACAGCTTTCTTT. Its translation is CASSARGAAGLTAFF. This sequence joins TRBV2 and TRBJ1-1; possibly TRBD1 for D (5 bases). Germline V gene lookup returns CDR1 SNHLY and CDR2 FYNNEI. V lost 4 bases to trimming and J lost 10 bases, with 22 bases between them. The CDR3 length is 15 residues.

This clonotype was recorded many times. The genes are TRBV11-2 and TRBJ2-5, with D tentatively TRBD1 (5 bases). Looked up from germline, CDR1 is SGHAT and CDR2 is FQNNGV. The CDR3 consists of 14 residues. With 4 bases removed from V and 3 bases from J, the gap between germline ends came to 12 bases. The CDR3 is CASSSMAREETQYF. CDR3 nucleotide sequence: TGTGCCAGCAGCTCCATGGCCAGGGAAGAGACCCAGTACTTC.

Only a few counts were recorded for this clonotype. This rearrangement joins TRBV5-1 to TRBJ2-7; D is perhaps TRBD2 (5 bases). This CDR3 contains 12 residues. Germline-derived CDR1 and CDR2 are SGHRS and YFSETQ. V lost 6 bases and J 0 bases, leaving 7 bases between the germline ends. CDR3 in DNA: TGCGCCAGCATCGGGATCTCCTACGAGCAGTACTTC. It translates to CASIGISYEQYF.

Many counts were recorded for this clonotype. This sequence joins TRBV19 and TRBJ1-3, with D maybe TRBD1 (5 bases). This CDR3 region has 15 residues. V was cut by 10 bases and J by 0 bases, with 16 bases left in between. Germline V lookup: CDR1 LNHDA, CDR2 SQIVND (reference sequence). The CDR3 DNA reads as TGTGCCACCGCACCGGGGACTCACTCTGGAAACACCATATATTTT. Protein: CATAPGTHSGNTIYF.

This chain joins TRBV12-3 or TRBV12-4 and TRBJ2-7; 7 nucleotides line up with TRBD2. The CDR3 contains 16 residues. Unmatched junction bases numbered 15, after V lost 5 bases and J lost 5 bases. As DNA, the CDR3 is TGTGCCAGCAGTCCACGCCACTGGGGAGGGACCCACGAGCAGTACTTC. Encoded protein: CASSPRHWGGTHEQYF.

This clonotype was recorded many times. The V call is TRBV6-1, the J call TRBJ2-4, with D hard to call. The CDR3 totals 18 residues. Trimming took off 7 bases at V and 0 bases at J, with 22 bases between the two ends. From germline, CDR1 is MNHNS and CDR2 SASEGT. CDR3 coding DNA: TGTGCCAGCATGGGTTCTGGGCCTACTTTACTAGCCAAAAACATTCAGTACTTC. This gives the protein CASMGSGPTLLAKNIQYF.

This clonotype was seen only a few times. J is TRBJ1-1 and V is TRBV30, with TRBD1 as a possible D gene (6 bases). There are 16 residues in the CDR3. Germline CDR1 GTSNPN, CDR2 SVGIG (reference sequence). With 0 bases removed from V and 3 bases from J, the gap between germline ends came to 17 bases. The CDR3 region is CAWSVRIRGGDTEAFF. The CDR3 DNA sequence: TGTGCCTGGAGTGTACGGATCAGGGGTGGTGACACTGAAGCTTTCTTT.

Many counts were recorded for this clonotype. CDR3 protein: CASSDRGSYNSPLHF. The CDR3 DNA reads as TGTGCCAGCAGTGACAGGGGGTCCTATAATTCACCCCTCCACTTT. The chain uses TRBV6-1 and TRBJ1-6; 7 nucleotides agree with TRBD1. The trim removed 3 bases at V and 1 base at J, leaving 0 bases unmatched. The CDR3 sequence is 15 residues long. From germline, CDR1 is MNHNS and CDR2 SASEGT.

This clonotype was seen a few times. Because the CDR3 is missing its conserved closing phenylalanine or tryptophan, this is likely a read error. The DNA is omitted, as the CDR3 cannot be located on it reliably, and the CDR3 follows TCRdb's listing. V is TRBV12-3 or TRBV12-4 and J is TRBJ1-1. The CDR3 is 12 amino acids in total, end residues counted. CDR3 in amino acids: CASSFGKTEACY.

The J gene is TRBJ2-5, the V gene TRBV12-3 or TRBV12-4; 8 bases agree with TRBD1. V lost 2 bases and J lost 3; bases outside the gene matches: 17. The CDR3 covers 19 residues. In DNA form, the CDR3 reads TGTGCCAGCAGTTTAAGGGTTTCCTTTGGGACAGGCATTGAAGAGACCCAGTACTTC. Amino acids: CASSLRVSFGTGIEETQYF.

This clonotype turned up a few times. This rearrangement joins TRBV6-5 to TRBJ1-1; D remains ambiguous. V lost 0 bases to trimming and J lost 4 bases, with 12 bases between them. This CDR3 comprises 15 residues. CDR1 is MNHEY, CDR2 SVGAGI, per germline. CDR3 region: CASSYSEHPPTEAFF. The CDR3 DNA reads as TGTGCCAGCAGTTACTCTGAACACCCGCCCACTGAAGCTTTCTTT.

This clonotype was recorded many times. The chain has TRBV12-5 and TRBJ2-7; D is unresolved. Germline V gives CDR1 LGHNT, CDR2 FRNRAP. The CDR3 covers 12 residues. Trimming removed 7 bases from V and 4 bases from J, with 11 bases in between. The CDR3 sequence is CASAERRYEQYF. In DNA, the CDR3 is TGTGCTAGTGCAGAACGTCGGTACGAGCAGTACTTC.

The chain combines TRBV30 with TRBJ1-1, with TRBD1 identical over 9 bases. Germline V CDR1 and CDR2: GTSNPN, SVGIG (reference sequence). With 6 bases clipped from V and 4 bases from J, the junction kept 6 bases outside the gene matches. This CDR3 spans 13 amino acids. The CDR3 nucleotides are TGTGCCTGCGGGGACAGGGTGAGCACTGAAGCTTTCTTT. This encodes CACGDRVSTEAFF. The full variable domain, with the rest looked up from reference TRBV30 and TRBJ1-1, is SQTIHQWPATLVQPVGSPLSLECTVEGTSNPNLYWYRQAAGRGLQLLFYSVGIGQISSEVPQNLSASRPQDRQFILSSKKLLLSDSGFYLCACGDRVSTEAFFGQGTRLTVV.

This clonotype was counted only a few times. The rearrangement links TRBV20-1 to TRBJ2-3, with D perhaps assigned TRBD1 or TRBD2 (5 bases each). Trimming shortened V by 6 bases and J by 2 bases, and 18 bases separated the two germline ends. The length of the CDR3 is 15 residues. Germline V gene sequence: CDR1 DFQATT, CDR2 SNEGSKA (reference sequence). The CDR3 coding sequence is TGCAGTGCCAAAGACGGGACGGAACACACAGATACGCAGTATTTT. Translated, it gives CSAKDGTEHTDTQYF.

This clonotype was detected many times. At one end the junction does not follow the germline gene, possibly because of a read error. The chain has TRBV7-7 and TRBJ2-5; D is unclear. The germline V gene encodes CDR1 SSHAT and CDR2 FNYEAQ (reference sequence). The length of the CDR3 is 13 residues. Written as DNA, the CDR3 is TGTGCTAGCAGCTTAACCTCAAGAGAGACCCAGTACTTC. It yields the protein CASSLTSRETQYF. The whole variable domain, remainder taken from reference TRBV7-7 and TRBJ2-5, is GAGVSQSPRYKVTKRGQDVTLRCDPISSHATLYWYQQALGQGPEFLTYFNYEAQPDKSGLPSDRFSAERPEGSISTLTIQRTEQRDSAMYRCASSLTSRETQYFGPGTRLLVL.

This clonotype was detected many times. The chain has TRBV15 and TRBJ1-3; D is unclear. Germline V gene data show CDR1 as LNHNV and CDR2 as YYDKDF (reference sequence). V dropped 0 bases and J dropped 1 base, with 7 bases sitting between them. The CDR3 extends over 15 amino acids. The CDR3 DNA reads TGTGCCACCAGCAGAGAGGGCGTGTCTGGAAACACCATATATTTT. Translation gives CATSREGVSGNTIYF.

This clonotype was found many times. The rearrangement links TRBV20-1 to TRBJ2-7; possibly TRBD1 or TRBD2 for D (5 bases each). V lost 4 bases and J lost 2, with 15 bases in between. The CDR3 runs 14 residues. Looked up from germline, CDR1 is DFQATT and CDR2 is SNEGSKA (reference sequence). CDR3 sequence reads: CSAIPRDQTYEQYF. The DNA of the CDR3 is TGCAGTGCTATCCCAAGGGACCAAACCTACGAGCAGTACTTC.

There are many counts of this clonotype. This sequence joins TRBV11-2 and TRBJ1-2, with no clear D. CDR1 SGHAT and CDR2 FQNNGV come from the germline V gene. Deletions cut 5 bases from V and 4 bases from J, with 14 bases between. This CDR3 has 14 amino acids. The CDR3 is CASSPGRPAYGYTF. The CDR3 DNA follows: TGTGCCAGCAGCCCCGGGAGGCCAGCCTATGGCTACACCTTC.

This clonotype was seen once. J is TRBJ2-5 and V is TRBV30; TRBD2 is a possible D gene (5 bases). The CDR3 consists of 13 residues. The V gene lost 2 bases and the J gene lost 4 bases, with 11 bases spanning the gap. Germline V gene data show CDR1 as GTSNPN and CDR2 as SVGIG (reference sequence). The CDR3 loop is CAWSFTGRETQYF. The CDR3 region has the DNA TGTGCCTGGAGTTTTACGGGGAGAGAGACCCAGTACTTC.

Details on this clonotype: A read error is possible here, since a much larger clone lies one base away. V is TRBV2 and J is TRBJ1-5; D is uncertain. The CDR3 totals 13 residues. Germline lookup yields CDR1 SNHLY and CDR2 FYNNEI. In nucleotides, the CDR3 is TGTGTCAGCAGTGAAGCACAGCATCAGCCCCAGCATTTT. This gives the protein CVSSEAQHQPQHF.

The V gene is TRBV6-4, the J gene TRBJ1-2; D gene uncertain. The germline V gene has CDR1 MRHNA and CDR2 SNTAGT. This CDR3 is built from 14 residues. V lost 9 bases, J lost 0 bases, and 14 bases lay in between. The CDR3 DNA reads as TGTGCCAGACCTTGGGCAGCATCTAACTATGGCTACACCTTC. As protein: CARPWAASNYGYTF.

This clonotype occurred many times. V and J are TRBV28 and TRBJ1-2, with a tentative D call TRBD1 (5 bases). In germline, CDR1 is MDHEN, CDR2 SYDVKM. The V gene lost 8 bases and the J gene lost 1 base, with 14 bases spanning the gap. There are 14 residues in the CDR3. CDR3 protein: CASSETVSNYGYTF. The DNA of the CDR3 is TGTGCCAGCTCCGAGACAGTCAGTAACTATGGCTACACCTTC.

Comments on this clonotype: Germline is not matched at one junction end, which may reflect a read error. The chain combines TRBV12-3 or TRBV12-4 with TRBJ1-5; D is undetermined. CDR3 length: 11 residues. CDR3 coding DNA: TGTGCCATCAGTTTCTCGGGGCCCCAGCATTTT. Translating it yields CAISFSGPQHF.

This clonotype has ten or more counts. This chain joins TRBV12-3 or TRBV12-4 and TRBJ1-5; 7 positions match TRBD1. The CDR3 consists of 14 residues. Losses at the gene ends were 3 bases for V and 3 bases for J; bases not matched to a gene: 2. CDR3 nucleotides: TGTGCCAGCAGTTTCGACAGGGTCAATCAGCCCCAGCATTTT. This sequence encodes CASSFDRVNQPQHF.

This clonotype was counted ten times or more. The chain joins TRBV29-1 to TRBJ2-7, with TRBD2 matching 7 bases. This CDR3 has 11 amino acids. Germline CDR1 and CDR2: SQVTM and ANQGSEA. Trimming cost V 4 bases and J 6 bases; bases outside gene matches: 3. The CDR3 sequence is CSVGGGSEQYF. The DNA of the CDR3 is TGCAGCGTTGGGGGGGGGTCCGAGCAGTACTTC.

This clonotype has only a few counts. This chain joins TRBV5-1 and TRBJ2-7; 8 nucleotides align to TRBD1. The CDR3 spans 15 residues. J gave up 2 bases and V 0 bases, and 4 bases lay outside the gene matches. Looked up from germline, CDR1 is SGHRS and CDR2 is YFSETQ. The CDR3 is CASSLDGQGPYEQYF. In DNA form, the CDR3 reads TGCGCCAGCAGCTTGGATGGACAGGGCCCCTACGAGCAGTACTTC.

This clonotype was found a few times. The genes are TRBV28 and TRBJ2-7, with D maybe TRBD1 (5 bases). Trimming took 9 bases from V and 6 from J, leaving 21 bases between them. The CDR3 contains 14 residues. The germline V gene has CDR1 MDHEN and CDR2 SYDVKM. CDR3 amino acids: CASTKGGALSEQYF. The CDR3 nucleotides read TGTGCCAGTACCAAGGGTGGGGCGCTGAGCGAGCAGTACTTC.

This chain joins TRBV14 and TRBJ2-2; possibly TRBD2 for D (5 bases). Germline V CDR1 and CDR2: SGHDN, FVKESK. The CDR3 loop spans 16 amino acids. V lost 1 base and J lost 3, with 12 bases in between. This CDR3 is CASSQGLPGYTGELFF. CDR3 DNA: TGTGCCAGCAGCCAAGGGTTGCCGGGGTACACCGGGGAGCTGTTTTTT.

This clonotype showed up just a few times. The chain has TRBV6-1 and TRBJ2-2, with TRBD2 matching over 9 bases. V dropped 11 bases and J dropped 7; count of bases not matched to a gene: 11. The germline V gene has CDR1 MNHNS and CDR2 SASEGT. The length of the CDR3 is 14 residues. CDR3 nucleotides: TGTGCCTCCGGGACTAGCCTTGAGTACGGGGAGCTGTTTTTT. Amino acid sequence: CASGTSLEYGELFF.

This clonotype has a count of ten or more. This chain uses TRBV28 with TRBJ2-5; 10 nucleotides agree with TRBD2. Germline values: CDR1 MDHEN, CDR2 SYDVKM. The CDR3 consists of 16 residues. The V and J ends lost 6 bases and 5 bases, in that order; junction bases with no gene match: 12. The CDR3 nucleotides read TGTGCCAGCAGGGCCCGGAGCGGGAGGGCCCGTGAGACCCAGTACTTC. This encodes CASRARSGRARETQYF.